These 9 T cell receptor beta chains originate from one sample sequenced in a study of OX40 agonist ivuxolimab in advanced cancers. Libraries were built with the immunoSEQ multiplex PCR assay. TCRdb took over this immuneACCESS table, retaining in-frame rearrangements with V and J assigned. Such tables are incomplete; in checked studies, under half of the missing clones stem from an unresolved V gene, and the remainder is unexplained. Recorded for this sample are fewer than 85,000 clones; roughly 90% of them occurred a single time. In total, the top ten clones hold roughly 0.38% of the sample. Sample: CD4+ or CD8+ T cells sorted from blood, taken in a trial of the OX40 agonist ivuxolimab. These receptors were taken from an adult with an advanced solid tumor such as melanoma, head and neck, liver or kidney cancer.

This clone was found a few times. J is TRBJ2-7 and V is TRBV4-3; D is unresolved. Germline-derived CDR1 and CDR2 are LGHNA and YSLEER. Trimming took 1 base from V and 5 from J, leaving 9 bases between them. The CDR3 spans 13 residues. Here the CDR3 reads CASSQALVHEQYF. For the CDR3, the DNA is TGCGCCAGCAGCCAAGCCTTAGTTCACGAGCAGTACTTC.

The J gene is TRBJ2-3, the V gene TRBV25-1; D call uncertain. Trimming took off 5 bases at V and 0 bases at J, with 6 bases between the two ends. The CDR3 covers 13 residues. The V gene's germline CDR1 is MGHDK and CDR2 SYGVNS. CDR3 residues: CASSPTSTDTQYF. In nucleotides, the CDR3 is TGTGCCAGCAGTCCCACTAGCACAGATACGCAGTATTTT.

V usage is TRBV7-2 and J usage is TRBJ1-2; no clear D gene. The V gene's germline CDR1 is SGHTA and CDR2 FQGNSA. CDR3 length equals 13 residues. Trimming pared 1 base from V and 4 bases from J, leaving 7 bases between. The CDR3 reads CASSLGSGYGYTF. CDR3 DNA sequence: TGTGCCAGCAGCTTAGGGAGCGGCTATGGCTACACCTTC.

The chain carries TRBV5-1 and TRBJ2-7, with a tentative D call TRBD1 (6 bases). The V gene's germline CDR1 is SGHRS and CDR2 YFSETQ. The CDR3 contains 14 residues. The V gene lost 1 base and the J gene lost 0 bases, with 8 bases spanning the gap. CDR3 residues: CASSLTGSSYEQYF. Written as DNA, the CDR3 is TGCGCCAGCAGCTTGACAGGGTCCTCCTACGAGCAGTACTTC.

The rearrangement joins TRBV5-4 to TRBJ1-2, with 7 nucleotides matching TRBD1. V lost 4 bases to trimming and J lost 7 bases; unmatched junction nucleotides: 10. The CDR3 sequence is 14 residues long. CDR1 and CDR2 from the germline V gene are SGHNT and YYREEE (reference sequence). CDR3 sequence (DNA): TGTGCCAGCAGCCCTCAAGACAGGGACGGTGGCTACACCTTC. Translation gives CASSPQDRDGGYTF.

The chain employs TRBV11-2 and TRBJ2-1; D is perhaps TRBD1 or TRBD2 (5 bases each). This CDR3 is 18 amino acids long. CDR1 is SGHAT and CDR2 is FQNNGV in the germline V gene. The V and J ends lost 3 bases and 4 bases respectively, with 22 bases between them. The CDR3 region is CASSFTSSGDSLYNEQFF. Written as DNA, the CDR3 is TGTGCCAGCAGCTTCACCTCGAGCGGCGACAGCCTATACAATGAGCAGTTCTTC.

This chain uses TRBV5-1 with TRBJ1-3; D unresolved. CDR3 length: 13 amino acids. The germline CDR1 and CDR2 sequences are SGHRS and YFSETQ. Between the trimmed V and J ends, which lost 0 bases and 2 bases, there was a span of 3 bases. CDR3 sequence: CASSLDPGNTIYF. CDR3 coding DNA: TGCGCCAGCAGCTTGGACCCTGGAAACACCATATATTTT.

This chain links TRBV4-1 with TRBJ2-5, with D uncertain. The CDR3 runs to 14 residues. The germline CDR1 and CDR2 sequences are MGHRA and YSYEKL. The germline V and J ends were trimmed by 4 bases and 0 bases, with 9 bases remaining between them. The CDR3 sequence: CASSRQEHQETQYF. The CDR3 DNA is TGCGCCAGCAGCCGTCAGGAACACCAAGAGACCCAGTACTTC.

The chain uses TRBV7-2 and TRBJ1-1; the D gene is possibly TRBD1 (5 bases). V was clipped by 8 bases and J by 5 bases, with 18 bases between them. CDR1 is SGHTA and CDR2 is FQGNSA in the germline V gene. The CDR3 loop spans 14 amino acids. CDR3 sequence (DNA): TGTGCCAGCCAACTTTCTGGGGGTGTAACTGAAGCTTTCTTT. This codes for CASQLSGGVTEAFF.